What follows are 25 T cell receptor beta chains derived from one specimen sequenced in a study of T cells in localized non-small cell lung cancer. Clones were read by immunoSEQ multiplex PCR, and TCRdb kept only the in-frame ones, dropping some. The repertoire holds tens of thousands of clones, with about nine tenths as singletons. The sample in question was peripheral blood, obtained before any cancer treatment. These receptor sequences come from a man aged 35 to 69 with stage I lung adenocarcinoma.

The chain carries TRBV5-1 and TRBJ2-1; 10 nucleotides match TRBD1. The length of the CDR3 is 13 residues. J lost 7 bases, V lost 7 bases, and 5 bases had no gene match. CDR1 is SGHRS, CDR2 YFSETQ, per germline. The CDR3 DNA follows: TGCGCCAGCGCCGGGACAGGGGCTAATGAGCAGTTCTTC. It yields the protein CASAGTGANEQFF.

This rearrangement joins TRBV9 to TRBJ2-3; D might be TRBD1 (5 bases). The CDR3 length is 14 residues. CDR1 SGDLS and CDR2 YYNGEE come from the germline V gene. Trimming stripped 2 bases from V and 2 bases from J, with 9 bases between. The CDR3 DNA follows: TGTGCCAGCAGCGTCCGACAGAACACAGATACGCAGTATTTT. Its translation is CASSVRQNTDTQYF.

V gene TRBV18 combines with J gene TRBJ2-7; D remains unclear. There are 14 residues in the CDR3. Germline loops: CDR1 KGHSH, CDR2 LQKENI. Trimming took off 0 bases at V and 5 bases at J, with 11 bases between the two ends. The CDR3 loop is CASSPPGRVHEQYF. In nucleotides, the CDR3 is TGTGCCAGCTCACCACCCGGAAGGGTCCACGAGCAGTACTTC.

J is TRBJ2-2 and V is TRBV27; no definite D call. The CDR3 runs 13 residues. The V gene lost 5 bases and the J gene lost 3 bases, with 7 bases spanning the gap. Per the germline V gene, CDR1 is MNHEY and CDR2 is SMNVEV (reference sequence). The CDR3 reads CASSGPYTGELFF. CDR3 coding DNA: TGTGCCAGCAGTGGGCCATACACCGGGGAGCTGTTTTTT.

The chain uses TRBV9 and TRBJ2-7, with TRBD1 matching 7 bases. The CDR3 length is 15 residues. From germline, CDR1 is SGDLS and CDR2 YYNGEE. V lost 4 bases to trimming and J lost 5 bases; unmatched junction nucleotides: 12. CDR3 amino acids: CASSPGGRQGHEQYF. CDR3 coding DNA: TGTGCCAGCAGCCCCGGAGGTCGACAGGGCCACGAGCAGTACTTC.

V usage is TRBV15 and J usage is TRBJ2-1; D unresolved. Per germline, CDR1 LNHNV and CDR2 YYDKDF (reference sequence). This CDR3 contains 15 residues. V lost 5 bases, J lost 5 bases, and 16 bases lay in between. The CDR3 bases are TGTGCCACCAGCCTCGGGCAGTTTACCCACAATGAGCAGTTCTTC. Translating it yields CATSLGQFTHNEQFF.

CDR3 protein: CASSRGGGELFF. CDR3 DNA sequence: TGCGCCAGCAGCCGAGGTGGCGGGGAGCTGTTTTTT. The V call is TRBV4-1, the J call TRBJ2-2; D gene uncertain. Germline V CDR1 and CDR2: MGHRA, YSYEKL. CDR3 length: 12 amino acids. With 4 bases removed from V and 7 bases from J, the gap between germline ends came to 7 bases.

This chain connects TRBV29-1 to TRBJ2-7; 8 bases are shared with TRBD1. Germline V gene sequence: CDR1 SQVTM, CDR2 ANQGSEA. The CDR3 is made up of 11 amino acids. V lost 7 bases to trimming and J lost 3 bases; unmatched junction nucleotides: 2. The CDR3 spells CSGGQVYEQYF. As DNA, the CDR3 is TGCAGCGGGGGACAGGTCTACGAGCAGTACTTC.

V is TRBV7-9 and J is TRBJ2-1; D may match TRBD1 or TRBD2 (5 bases each). Between the trimmed V and J ends, which lost 5 bases and 3 bases, there was a span of 20 bases. The CDR3 extends over 17 amino acids. Germline V gene lookup returns CDR1 SEHNR and CDR2 FQNEAQ (reference sequence). CDR3 bases: TGTGCCAGCAGCCATCGACCAGTGGGGGTACACTACAATGAGCAGTTCTTC. Encoded protein: CASSHRPVGVHYNEQFF. The full variable domain, in which reference TRBV7-9 and TRBJ2-1 provide the parts outside the CDR3, is DTGVSQNPRHKITKRGQNVTFRCDPISEHNRLYWYRQTLGQGPEFLTYFQNEAQLEKSRLLSDRFSAERPKGSFSTLEIQRTEQGDSAMYLCASSHRPVGVHYNEQFFGPGTRLTVL.

This clone was observed a handful of times. The chain recombines TRBV28 with TRBJ2-3, with D perhaps TRBD2 (5 bases). Germline V CDR1 and CDR2: MDHEN, SYDVKM. The CDR3 is 20 residues long. With 4 bases removed from V and 0 bases from J, the gap between germline ends came to 26 bases. The CDR3 nucleotides read TGTGCCAGCAGTTCCTATTCCCTCCAAGAGCGGTTCCTTAGCACAGATACGCAGTATTTT. This encodes CASSSYSLQERFLSTDTQYF.

The chain recombines TRBV11-1 with TRBJ2-1; TRBD1 matches at 9 bases. Per the germline V gene, CDR1 is SGHAT and CDR2 is FQDESV (reference sequence). This CDR3 region has 19 residues. V lost 5 bases, J lost 5 bases, and 19 bases stayed unmatched. The CDR3 reads CASSLTGTGSTSRHNEQFF. The CDR3 DNA is TGTGCCAGCAGCCTAACCGGGACAGGGAGTACTAGCCGGCACAATGAGCAGTTCTTC.

J is TRBJ2-3 and V is TRBV5-1; D unclear. Per germline, CDR1 SGHRS and CDR2 YFSETQ. Trimming stripped 0 bases from V and 0 bases from J, with 8 bases between. CDR3 length: 15 amino acids. As DNA, the CDR3 is TGCGCCAGCAGCTTGGTGGCAACTAGCACAGATACGCAGTATTTT. Translation: CASSLVATSTDTQYF.

V is TRBV7-9 and J is TRBJ2-1; D ambiguous. Germline V gene sequence: CDR1 SEHNR, CDR2 FQNEAQ (reference sequence). V lost 0 bases to trimming and J lost 0 bases, with 6 bases between them. CDR3 size: 15 residues. The CDR3 is CASSLARSSYNEQFF. The DNA for the CDR3 is TGTGCCAGCAGCTTAGCGAGGTCCTCCTACAATGAGCAGTTCTTC.

This chain connects TRBV4-1 to TRBJ2-6, with 7 bases that match TRBD2. CDR3 length: 19 amino acids. V shed 4 bases, J shed 0 bases, and the junction held 12 bases outside the gene matches. Germline lookup yields CDR1 MGHRA and CDR2 YSYEKL. DNA for the CDR3: TGCGCCAGCAGCCCCCGAAGGGTAGCGGGCTCCTCTGGGGCCAACGTCCTGACTTTC. As protein: CASSPRRVAGSSGANVLTF.

The rearrangement links TRBV5-8 to TRBJ2-7; 7 nucleotides align to TRBD1. CDR3 length: 14 residues. Germline V gene lookup returns CDR1 SGHTS and CDR2 YDEGEE. The V segment lost 1 base and the J segment 6 bases; nucleotides outside the gene matches: 7. CDR3 in DNA: TGTGCCAGCAGCTTGCTACAGGGGTTGACCGAGCAGTACTTC. It yields the protein CASSLLQGLTEQYF.

The CDR3 sequence: CASSQDKGRGSEQFF. The CDR3 region has the DNA TGCGCCAGCAGCCAAGATAAAGGTCGGGGGAGTGAGCAGTTCTTC. This chain connects TRBV4-1 to TRBJ2-1; D may be TRBD2 (6 bases). V lost 0 bases and J lost 9, with 15 bases in between. Germline V gene lookup returns CDR1 MGHRA and CDR2 YSYEKL. The CDR3 sequence is 15 residues long.

This chain connects TRBV6-6 to TRBJ2-5; D ambiguous. The CDR3 runs to 14 residues. Germline lookup yields CDR1 MNHNY and CDR2 SVGAGI (reference sequence). V was pared by 2 bases and J by 8 bases, with 15 bases between. CDR3 region: CASSYPNLLGTQYF. The CDR3 region has the DNA TGTGCCAGCAGTTACCCTAACCTTCTTGGAACCCAGTACTTC.

The chain recombines TRBV6-5 with TRBJ2-7; D not certain. The CDR3 has 13 residues. Germline values: CDR1 MNHEY, CDR2 SVGAGI. V was clipped by 0 bases and J by 11 bases, with 14 bases between them. The CDR3 region is CASSYSIDSIEYF. CDR3 in DNA: TGTGCCAGCAGTTACTCGATAGACTCGATCGAGTACTTC.

The chain couples TRBV5-1 to TRBJ1-1; unclear D gene. CDR1 is SGHRS and CDR2 is YFSETQ in the germline V gene. V shed 1 base and J shed 10 bases, with 14 bases lying between them. CDR3 length: 13 amino acids. The DNA of the CDR3 is TGCGCCAGCAGCTTGCCGGGCCAGGCGGGAGCTTTCTTT. Its translation is CASSLPGQAGAFF.

This rearrangement joins TRBV10-1 to TRBJ2-1, with TRBD2 identical over 10 bases. V trimming: 2 bases; J trimming: 6 bases; junction bases outside the gene matches: 7. This CDR3 is 16 amino acids long. CDR1 is WNHNN, CDR2 SYGVQD, per germline (reference sequence). Here the CDR3 reads CASSEVRSGRANEQFF. The CDR3 DNA reads as TGCGCCAGCAGTGAGGTGAGGAGCGGGAGGGCCAATGAGCAGTTCTTC.

The genes are TRBV15 and TRBJ1-3, with 7 bases lining up with TRBD1. CDR1 is LNHNV, CDR2 YYDKDF, per germline (reference sequence). V dropped 3 bases and J dropped 0; count of bases not matched to a gene: 5. This CDR3 comprises 16 residues. The CDR3 sequence is CATSRGQSFSGNTIYF. CDR3 bases: TGTGCCACCAGCAGGGGACAGTCCTTCTCTGGAAACACCATATATTTT.

This rearrangement joins TRBV28 to TRBJ2-7; the match to TRBD1 covers 7 bases. Germline CDR1 is MDHEN and CDR2 is SYDVKM. The ends lost 6 bases at V and 4 bases at J; junction bases unmatched: 3. CDR3 length: 12 amino acids. The CDR3 coding sequence is TGTGCCAGCAGCCAGGACAGGTACGAGCAGTACTTC. It translates to CASSQDRYEQYF.

This clone turned up a few times. This sequence joins TRBV5-1 and TRBJ1-1; D not certain. V lost 4 bases and J 3 bases, leaving 10 bases between the germline ends. The CDR3 consists of 13 residues. Germline loops: CDR1 SGHRS, CDR2 YFSETQ. The CDR3 loop is CASSVSGYTEAFF. The DNA of the CDR3 is TGCGCCAGCAGCGTCTCAGGCTACACTGAAGCTTTCTTT. Complete variable domain (other parts from reference TRBV5-1 and TRBJ1-1): KAGVTQTPRYLIKTRGQQVTLSCSPISGHRSVSWYQQTPGQGLQFLFEYFSETQRNKGNFPGRFSGRQFSNSRSEMNVSTLELGDSALYLCASSVSGYTEAFFGQGTRLTVV.

V and J are TRBV2 and TRBJ2-2, with TRBD1 matching over 10 bases. Germline trimming cut 8 bases from V and 5 bases from J; bases unmatched to any gene: 8. Germline-derived CDR1 and CDR2 are SNHLY and FYNNEI. The CDR3 is 15 amino acids. CDR3 DNA sequence: TGTGCCAGCGCCCAGGACAGGGGGATAACCGGGGAGCTGTTTTTT. Translated: CASAQDRGITGELFF. The complete variable domain, with remaining parts taken from reference TRBV2 and TRBJ2-2, reads EPEVTQTPSHQVTQMGQEVILRCVPISNHLYFYWYRQILGQKVEFLVSFYNNEISEKSEIFDDQFSVERPDGSNFTLKIRSTKLEDSAMYFCASAQDRGITGELFFGEGSRLTVL.

J is TRBJ1-2 and V is TRBV28, with TRBD1 identical over 7 bases. Germline-derived CDR1 and CDR2 are MDHEN and SYDVKM. CDR3 length: 13 residues. J was trimmed by 3 bases and V by 7 bases; bases with no gene match: 5. In nucleotides, the CDR3 is TGTGCCAGCACCCACAGGGGAGACTATGGCTACACCTTC. This codes for CASTHRGDYGYTF.